This T cell receptor beta chain was documented in a study of CD8 T cells in Susac syndrome. With 8 bases removed from V and 14 bases from J, the gap between germline ends came to 21 bases. The CDR3 consists of 12 residues. Germline V lookup: CDR1 SNHLY, CDR2 FYNNEI. After extraction with the RNeasy kit, about 0.45 to 1 ug of the RNA was reverse transcribed using random hexamers. TCRdb redid the calling of the immunoSEQ multiplex PCR reads with MiXCR, one entry per CDR3 protein. The profile shows about 200,000 distinct CDR3 sequences, approximately 95% of them singletons. The chain couples TRBV2 to TRBJ2-5; the D gene is possibly TRBD2 (6 bases). The sequencing input was CD4+ T cells from PBMCs. The TCR sequence derives from a human donor with multiple sclerosis. CDR3 bases: TGTGCCAGCGGTCCCGAGGCGGGGTGGCGCTACTTC. As protein: CASGPEAGWRYF.